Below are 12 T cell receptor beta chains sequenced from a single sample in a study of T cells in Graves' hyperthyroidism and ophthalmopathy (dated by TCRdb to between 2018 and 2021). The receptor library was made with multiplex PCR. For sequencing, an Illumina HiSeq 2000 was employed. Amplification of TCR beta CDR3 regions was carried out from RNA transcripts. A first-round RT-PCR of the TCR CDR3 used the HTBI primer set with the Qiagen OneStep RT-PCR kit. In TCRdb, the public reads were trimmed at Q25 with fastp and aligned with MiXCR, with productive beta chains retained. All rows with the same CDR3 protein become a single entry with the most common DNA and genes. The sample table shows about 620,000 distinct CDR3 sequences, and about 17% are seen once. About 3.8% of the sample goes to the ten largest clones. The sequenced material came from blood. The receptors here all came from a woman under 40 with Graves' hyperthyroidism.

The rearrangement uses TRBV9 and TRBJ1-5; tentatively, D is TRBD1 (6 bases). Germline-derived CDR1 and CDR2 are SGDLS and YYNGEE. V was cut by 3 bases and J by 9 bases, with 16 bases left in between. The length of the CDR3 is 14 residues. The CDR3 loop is CASSAGHAPRPQHF. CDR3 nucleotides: TGTGCCAGCAGCGCGGGACATGCCCCTCGGCCCCAGCATTTT.

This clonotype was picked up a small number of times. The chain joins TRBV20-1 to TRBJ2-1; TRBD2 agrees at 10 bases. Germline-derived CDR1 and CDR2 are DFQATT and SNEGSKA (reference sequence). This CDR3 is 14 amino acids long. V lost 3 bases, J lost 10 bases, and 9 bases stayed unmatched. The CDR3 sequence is CSASSGLAGVEQFF. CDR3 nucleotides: TGCAGTGCTAGTTCGGGCCTAGCGGGAGTCGAGCAGTTCTTC.

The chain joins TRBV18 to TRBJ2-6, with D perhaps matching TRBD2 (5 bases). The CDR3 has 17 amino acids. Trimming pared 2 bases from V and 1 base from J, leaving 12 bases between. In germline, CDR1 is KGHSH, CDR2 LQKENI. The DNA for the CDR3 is TGTGCCAGCTCACCATACGGGCGCGGGTCTGGGGCCAACGTCCTGACTTTC. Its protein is CASSPYGRGSGANVLTF.

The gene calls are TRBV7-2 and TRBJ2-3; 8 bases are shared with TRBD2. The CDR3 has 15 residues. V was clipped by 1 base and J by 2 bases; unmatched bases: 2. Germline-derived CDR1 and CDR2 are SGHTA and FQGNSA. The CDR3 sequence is CASSLVSGTTDTQYF. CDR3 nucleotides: TGTGCCAGCAGCTTAGTTAGCGGGACCACAGATACGCAGTATTTT.

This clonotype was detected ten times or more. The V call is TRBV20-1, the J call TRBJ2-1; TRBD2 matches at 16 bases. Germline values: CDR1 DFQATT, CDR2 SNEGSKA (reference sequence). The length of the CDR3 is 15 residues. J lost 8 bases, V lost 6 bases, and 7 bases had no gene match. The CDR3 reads CSAPGTSGRGDEQFF. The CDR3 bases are TGCAGTGCGCCCGGGACTAGCGGGAGGGGGGATGAGCAGTTCTTC.

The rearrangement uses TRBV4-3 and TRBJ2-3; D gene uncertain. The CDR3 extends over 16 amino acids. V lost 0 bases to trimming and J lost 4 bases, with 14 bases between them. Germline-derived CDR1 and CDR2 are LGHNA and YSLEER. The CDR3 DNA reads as TGCGCCAGCAGCCAAGATCTGACTTATAGGGCAGATACGCAGTATTTT. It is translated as CASSQDLTYRADTQYF.

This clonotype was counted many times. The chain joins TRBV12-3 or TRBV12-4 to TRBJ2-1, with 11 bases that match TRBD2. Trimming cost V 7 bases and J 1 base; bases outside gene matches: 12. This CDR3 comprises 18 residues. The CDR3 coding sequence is TGTGCCAGCACCATGGGGACTAGCGGAGCGGATTCCTACAATGAGCAGTTCTTC. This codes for CASTMGTSGADSYNEQFF.

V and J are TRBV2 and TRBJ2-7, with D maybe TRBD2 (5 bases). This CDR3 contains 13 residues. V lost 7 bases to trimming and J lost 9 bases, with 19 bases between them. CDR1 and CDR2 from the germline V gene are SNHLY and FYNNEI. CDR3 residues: CASTPKMSEGQYF. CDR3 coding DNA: TGTGCCAGCACTCCTAAGATGAGTGAGGGGCAGTACTTC. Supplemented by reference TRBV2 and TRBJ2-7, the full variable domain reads EPEVTQTPSHQVTQMGQEVILRCVPISNHLYFYWYRQILGQKVEFLVSFYNNEISEKSEIFDDQFSVERPDGSNFTLKIRSTKLEDSAMYFCASTPKMSEGQYFGPGTRLTVT.

CDR3 residues: CASSFPDSNHEQFF. The DNA of the CDR3 is TGTGCCAGCAGCTTTCCCGACTCGAATCATGAGCAGTTCTTC. The J gene is TRBJ2-1, the V gene TRBV11-2; D uncertain. The CDR3 covers 14 residues. V was trimmed by 3 bases and J by 8 bases, leaving 14 bases between them. The germline V gene has CDR1 SGHAT and CDR2 FQNNGV.

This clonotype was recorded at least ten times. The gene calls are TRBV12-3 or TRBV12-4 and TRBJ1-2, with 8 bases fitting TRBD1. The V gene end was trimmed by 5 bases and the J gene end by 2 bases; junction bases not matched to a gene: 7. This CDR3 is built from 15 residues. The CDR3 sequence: CASSMTGVPNYGYTF. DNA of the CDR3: TGTGCCAGCAGTATGACAGGGGTCCCCAACTATGGCTACACCTTC.

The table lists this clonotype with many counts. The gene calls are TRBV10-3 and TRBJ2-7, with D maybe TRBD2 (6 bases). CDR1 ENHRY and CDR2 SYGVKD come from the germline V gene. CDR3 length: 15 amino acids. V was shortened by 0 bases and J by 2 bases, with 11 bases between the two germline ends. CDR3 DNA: TGTGCCATCAGTGAGTCAGGGACTTCCCCCTACGAGCAGTACTTC. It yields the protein CAISESGTSPYEQYF.

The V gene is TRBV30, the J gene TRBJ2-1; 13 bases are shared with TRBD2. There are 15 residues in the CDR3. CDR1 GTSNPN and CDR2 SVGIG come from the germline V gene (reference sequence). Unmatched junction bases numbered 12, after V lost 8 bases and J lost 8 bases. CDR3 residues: CARSLGLAGAHEQFF. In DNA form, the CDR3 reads TGTGCCCGATCTTTAGGACTAGCGGGAGCCCATGAGCAGTTCTTC.